This entry features one T cell receptor (beta chain) sequence. Its antigen is as yet unknown. The data stem from a study of vaccination effects on CD4 cells after COVID-19. Overall study context: Sequencing was preceded by expansion of antigen-specific CD4+ T cells with viral peptide pools in the ViraFEST assay.

After more than 8 days in culture, the CD4+ T cells were isolated. Method: immunoSEQ multiplex PCR; TCRdb's copy keeps in-frame clones and lacks some. The table includes some 26,000 clones, roughly four fifths detected once. CDR3 length equals 14 residues. CDR1 KGHSH and CDR2 LQKENI come from the germline V gene. V lost 9 bases, J lost 0 bases, and 12 bases lay in between. Points from the study as a whole: At late timepoints after vaccination, vaccine- and infection-induced clones shrank markedly.

The source was CD4+ T cells from PBMCs cultured without peptide, collected before COVID-19 vaccination. The V gene is TRBV18, the J gene TRBJ1-3; possible D gene TRBD1, 6 bases. This clonotype was sampled from a human donor who received a COVID-19 vaccine. The CDR3 sequence: CASQTGNSGNTIYF. CDR3 nucleotides: TGTGCCAGTCAGACAGGCAACTCTGGAAACACCATATATTTT.